The rows below give T cell receptor beta chains drawn from one sample of a study of T cells in Graves' hyperthyroidism and ophthalmopathy. TCRdb called the multiplex PCR reads again in MiXCR, with one record for every CDR3 protein. The data show some 770,000 distinct CDR3 sequences, with about 15% seen just once and approximately 8.4% held by the top ten. Sequencing used blood. The source is a man in his late teens or twenties with Graves' hyperthyroidism. Both conserved end residues are part of each CDR3. A D gene is named only where the DNA matches it firmly. Clone sizes are given selectively: once, few, many, or a class where the clone is expanded.

TRBJ2-5	TRBV2	many	TRBD2	TGTGCCAGCAGGGAACTAGCGGCTGACGGGACCCAGTACTTC	CASRELAADGTQYF
TRBJ1-1	TRBV6-1	many	.	TGTGCCAGCAGTGAATCGGATAGAACTGAAGCTTTCTTT	CASSESDRTEAFF
TRBJ2-3	TRBV2	many	.	TGTGCCAGCAGCCCCGGCGGCATCATGGGCACAGATACGCAGTATTTT	CASSPGGIMGTDTQYF
TRBJ1-1	TRBV28	.	.	TGTGCCAGCACCACGACAGTTATGAACACTGAAGCTTTCTTT	CASTTTVMNTEAFF
TRBJ2-3	TRBV4-3	few	TRBD2	TGCGCCAGCAGCCAAGAGACTAGCGGGAGTTGGACAGATACGCAGTATTTT	CASSQETSGSWTDTQYF
TRBJ2-7	TRBV7-2	few	.	TGTGCCAGCAGCGCCACAGGGCGAGAGCAGTACTTC	CASSATGREQYF
TRBJ1-4	TRBV19	.	.	TGTGCCAGTAGATCTGACAGAAATGAAAAACTGTTTTTT	CASRSDRNEKLFF
TRBJ2-7	TRBV19	.	.	TGTGCCAGTAGTTTCGGGACTCAGGTTTTCCACGAGCAGTACTTC	CASSFGTQVFHEQYF
TRBJ2-5	TRBV20-1	.	TRBD1	TGCAGTGCTGACAGGGGCTTCATGGGAGAGACCCAGTACTTC	CSADRGFMGETQYF
TRBJ2-6	TRBV2	many	.	TGTGCCAGCAGAAGGGCTGGGGCCAACGTCCTGACTTTC	CASRRAGANVLTF
TRBJ1-2	TRBV12-3/TRBV12-4	.	.	TGTGCCAGCACCCTCACGCAGACAGCAGACTATGGCTACACCTTC	CASTLTQTADYGYTF
TRBJ1-2	TRBV9	.	.	TGTGCCAGCAGCTTCGGACAGACTACTAACTATGGCTACACCTTC	CASSFGQTTNYGYTF
TRBJ1-2	TRBV6-1	few	.	TGTGCCAGCAGTCAACCCGTTGGAAGAGGCTACACCTTC	CASSQPVGRGYTF
TRBJ2-1	TRBV20-1	few	.	TGCAGTGCTAGAGTTTCATTGGCTAGTAAGTGGGGTGAGCAGTTCTTC	CSARVSLASKWGEQFF
TRBJ2-3	TRBV6-2/TRBV6-3	many	TRBD2	TGTGCCAGCAGTTATAGCCGGCTAGCGGACAGCACAGATACGCAGTATTTT	CASSYSRLADSTDTQYF
TRBJ2-5	TRBV30	many	.	TGTGCCTGGAGTCCCAGCCAAGGAAGATACCAAGAGACCCAGTACTTC	CAWSPSQGRYQETQYF
TRBJ1-1	TRBV29-1	many	.	TGCAGCGTTACCAGGGAGAACACTGAAGCTTTCTTT	CSVTRENTEAFF
TRBJ2-7	TRBV28	few	.	TGTGCCAGCAGTCAAAGCGGGACACCCTCCTACGAGCAGTACTTC	CASSQSGTPSYEQYF
TRBJ1-3	TRBV4-1	few	.	TGCGCCAGCAGCCAAGCGACAGACTCTGGAAACACCATATATTTT	CASSQATDSGNTIYF
TRBJ1-1	TRBV6-1	.	.	TGTGCCAGCACATTGAAGAGCATGAACACTGAAGCTTTCTTT	CASTLKSMNTEAFF
TRBJ1-1	TRBV2	many	.	TGTGCCAGCAAGGCATTCTTAGGCGCGAACACTGAAGCTTTCTTT	CASKAFLGANTEAFF
TRBJ2-2	TRBV12-5	.	TRBD1	TGTGCTAGTGGTTTGGCTTATACAGGGGCTTCGAACACCGGGGAGCTGTTTTTT	CASGLAYTGASNTGELFF
TRBJ2-2	TRBV30	many	.	TGTGCCTGGTGGGGCTTCAGTGGGGAGCTGTTTTTT	CAWWGFSGELFF
TRBJ1-2	TRBV28	many	TRBD1	TGTGCCAGCAGTTCCCTCCTTCGGACAGGGTGGAACTATGGCTACACCTTC	CASSSLLRTGWNYGYTF
TRBJ1-5	TRBV7-8	.	.	TGTGCCAGCAGCTTAGGGGGGTACTACCAGCCCCAGCATTTT	CASSLGGYYQPQHF
TRBJ2-7	TRBV28	many	.	TGTGCCAGCAGTTTTAGAGGACAGCCGCCCTACGAGCAGTACTTC	CASSFRGQPPYEQYF
TRBJ2-7	TRBV12-3/TRBV12-4	many	TRBD1	TGTGCCAGCAAGACAGGGGCGGCCTACGAGCAGTACTTC	CASKTGAAYEQYF
TRBJ1-3	TRBV12-3/TRBV12-4	.	.	TGTGCCAGCAGTTCCGGGCACACCATATATTTT	CASSSGHTIYF